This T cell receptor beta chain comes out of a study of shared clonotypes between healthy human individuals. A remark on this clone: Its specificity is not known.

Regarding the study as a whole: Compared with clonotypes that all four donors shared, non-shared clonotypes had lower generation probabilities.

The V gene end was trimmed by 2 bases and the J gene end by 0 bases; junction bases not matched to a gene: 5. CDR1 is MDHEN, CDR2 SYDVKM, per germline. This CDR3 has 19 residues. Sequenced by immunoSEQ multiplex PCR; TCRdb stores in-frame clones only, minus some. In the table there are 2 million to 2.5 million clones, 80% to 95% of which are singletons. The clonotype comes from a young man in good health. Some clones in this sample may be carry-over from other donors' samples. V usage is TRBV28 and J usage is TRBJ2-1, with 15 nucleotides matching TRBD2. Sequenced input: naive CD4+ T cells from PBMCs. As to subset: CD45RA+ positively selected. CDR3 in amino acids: CASSLTGLAGGSSYNEQFF. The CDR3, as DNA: TGTGCCAGCAGTTTAACGGGACTAGCGGGAGGAAGCTCCTACAATGAGCAGTTCTTC. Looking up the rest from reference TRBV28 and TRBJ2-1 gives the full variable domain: DVKVTQSSRYLVKRTGEKVFLECVQDMDHENMFWYRQDPGLGLRLIYFSYDVKMKEKGDIPEGYSVSREKKERFSLILESASTNQTSMYLCASSLTGLAGGSSYNEQFFGPGTRLTVL.